This TCR beta chain was sequenced during a study of monozygotic twins with inflammatory bowel disease. On this clonotype: Antigen: not known.

The authors isolated total RNA from whole blood without sorting T cells. The CDR3 covers 14 residues. Germline CDR1 and CDR2: SGHRS and YFSETQ. The TCR libraries each used total RNA (roughly 3,500 ng per library). TCRdb derives one entry per CDR3 protein from the 5' RACE reads, leaving out DNA. Its clone listing holds around 97,000 distinct CDR3 sequences. Overall study findings and caveats: IBD patients displayed reduced TCRbeta diversity (inverse Simpson) when set against healthy co-twins.

J is TRBJ2-1 and V is TRBV5-1; TCRdb's D call of TRBD1 is untestable without DNA. This clonotype originated in a human donor with ulcerative colitis or Crohn's disease, or a healthy co-twin of an affected twin (not recorded which). The sample consisted of blood. The CDR3 loop reads CASSLAGSGVVQFF.